Below, 26 T cell receptor beta chains from the same sample are listed, as sequenced in a study of shared clonotypes between healthy human individuals. Profiling relied on immunoSEQ multiplex PCR, and the TCRdb table lists in-frame clones only, not all of them. The table includes 1,400,000 or so clones, about 98.5% detected once. Sequencing was carried out using naive CD4+ T cells sorted from blood. Described subset: CD45RA+ positively selected. These receptors all come from a young man in good health.

The rearrangement links TRBV6-5 to TRBJ2-7, with D maybe TRBD1 (6 bases). CDR1 is MNHEY and CDR2 is SVGAGI in the germline V gene. The CDR3 consists of 13 residues. The ends were cut back, 8 bases at V and 3 bases at J, with 14 bases in the middle. The CDR3 coding sequence is TGTGCCAGCCGAACAGGGCCCCTCTACGAGCAGTACTTC. Its translation: CASRTGPLYEQYF.

The chain carries TRBV29-1 and TRBJ1-2; TRBD1 matches 8 bases. The trim removed 6 bases at V and 8 bases at J, leaving 8 bases unmatched. This CDR3 has 12 residues. CDR1 and CDR2 from the germline V gene are SQVTM and ANQGSEA. DNA for the CDR3: TGCAGCGTCCAGGGGGCCAGTTGGGGCTACACCTTC. It translates to CSVQGASWGYTF.

The chain combines TRBV7-3 with TRBJ2-3, with 10 bases identical to TRBD2. Per the germline V gene, CDR1 is SGHTA and CDR2 is FQGTGA. V was pared by 2 bases and J by 6 bases, with 11 bases of the junction left unmatched. The CDR3 loop spans 17 amino acids. The CDR3 sequence: CASSLYPSGSELDTQYF. In DNA, the CDR3 is TGTGCCAGCAGCTTATACCCTAGCGGGAGCGAACTGGATACGCAGTATTTT.

The chain has TRBV28 and TRBJ1-5, with D maybe TRBD1 (5 bases). From germline, CDR1 is MDHEN and CDR2 SYDVKM. V shed 2 bases and J shed 5 bases, with 16 bases lying between them. This CDR3 is built from 16 residues. CDR3 region: CASSLPGGTGDQPQHF. DNA of the CDR3: TGTGCCAGCAGTTTACCAGGCGGGACCGGAGATCAGCCCCAGCATTTT.

The gene calls are TRBV11-2 and TRBJ2-1, with 10 bases fitting TRBD2. V dropped 5 bases and J dropped 12; count of bases not matched to a gene: 4. There are 12 residues in the CDR3. Germline values: CDR1 SGHAT, CDR2 FQNNGV. The CDR3 region has the DNA TGTGCCAGCAGCCCTAGCGGGGGACGGCAGTTCTTC. Amino acids: CASSPSGGRQFF.

V gene TRBV5-4 combines with J gene TRBJ2-7; possible D gene TRBD2, 5 bases. This CDR3 spans 14 amino acids. Trimming stripped 4 bases from V and 0 bases from J, with 11 bases between. Germline V lookup: CDR1 SGHNT, CDR2 YYREEE (reference sequence). The chain's CDR3 is CASSHWRSSYEQYF. DNA for the CDR3: TGTGCCAGCAGCCACTGGAGGAGCTCCTACGAGCAGTACTTC.

The chain uses TRBV19 and TRBJ2-7; 7 positions agree with TRBD2. This CDR3 region has 15 residues. With 7 bases clipped from V and 5 bases from J, the junction kept 14 bases outside the gene matches. Germline CDR1 LNHDA, CDR2 SQIVND (reference sequence). The chain's CDR3 is CASTLRGGGKDEQYF. CDR3 nucleotides: TGTGCCAGTACCTTGAGGGGCGGGGGAAAGGACGAGCAGTACTTC.

The chain combines TRBV18 with TRBJ2-3; possibly TRBD2 for D (6 bases). This CDR3 is built from 16 residues. V was clipped by 10 bases and J by 4 bases, with 24 bases between them. The germline gives CDR1 KGHSH, CDR2 LQKENI. The CDR3 region is CATLPGGLRSADTQYF. Here the CDR3 DNA reads TGTGCCACCCTACCCGGGGGACTTAGGAGCGCAGATACGCAGTATTTT.

J is TRBJ2-1 and V is TRBV15, with TRBD2 matching over 11 bases. The CDR3 has 16 amino acids. The ends lost 2 bases at V and 0 bases at J; junction bases unmatched: 0. Germline V gene lookup returns CDR1 LNHNV and CDR2 YYDKDF (reference sequence). CDR3 loop: CATSRTSGSSYNEQFF. DNA for the CDR3: TGTGCCACCAGCAGAACTAGCGGGAGCTCCTACAATGAGCAGTTCTTC.

This clone was observed a single time. This chain links TRBV5-1 with TRBJ2-2; D uncertain. The CDR3 has 14 residues. V lost 4 bases, J lost 6 bases, and 13 bases lay in between. The germline V gene encodes CDR1 SGHRS and CDR2 YFSETQ. The CDR3 reads CASSDLLGSGELFF. The CDR3 DNA is TGCGCCAGCAGCGACCTCCTGGGGTCCGGGGAGCTGTTTTTT.

V is TRBV30 and J is TRBJ1-5; tentatively, D is TRBD1 (5 bases). This CDR3 is 12 amino acids long. Germline CDR1 and CDR2: GTSNPN and SVGIG (reference sequence). V was trimmed by 5 bases and J by 2 bases, leaving 7 bases between them. CDR3 bases: TGTGCCTGGCGGGGCCGCAATCAGCCCCAGCATTTT. Protein sequence: CAWRGRNQPQHF.

The chain links TRBV5-4 to TRBJ2-3, with D hard to call. From germline, CDR1 is SGHNT and CDR2 YYREEE (reference sequence). V lost 1 base and J lost 2, with 14 bases in between. The CDR3 is 16 amino acids. CDR3 coding DNA: TGTGCCAGCAGCTTGAGGCTACCTTCGAACACAGATACGCAGTATTTT. It specifies CASSLRLPSNTDTQYF.

CDR3 in DNA: TGTGCCAGCAGCGTAGTCCCGCCGAGCGGGATGTCCACCGGGGAGCTGTTTTTT. Translating gives CASSVVPPSGMSTGELFF. This chain joins TRBV9 and TRBJ2-2, with 7 bases fitting TRBD2. Unmatched junction bases numbered 12, after V lost 0 bases and J lost 4 bases. In germline, CDR1 is SGDLS, CDR2 YYNGEE. The CDR3 is made up of 18 amino acids.

The rearrangement uses TRBV10-1 and TRBJ2-2; D is possibly TRBD1 (6 bases). Trimming shortened V by 5 bases and J by 2 bases, and 12 bases separated the two germline ends. This CDR3 spans 15 amino acids. CDR1 and CDR2 (germline): WNHNN, SYGVQD (reference sequence). CDR3 region: CASSSGTLNTGELFF. The DNA of the CDR3 is TGCGCCAGCAGTTCCGGGACACTCAACACCGGGGAGCTGTTTTTT.

V and J are TRBV2 and TRBJ2-7, with 7 nucleotides matching TRBD1. The germline gives CDR1 SNHLY, CDR2 FYNNEI. Unmatched junction bases numbered 1, after V lost 4 bases and J lost 1 base. The CDR3 length is 13 residues. The CDR3 DNA sequence: TGTGCCAGCAGTGTGACAGGGTCCTACGAGCAGTACTTC. The encoded protein is CASSVTGSYEQYF.

The V gene is TRBV2, the J gene TRBJ1-1; tentatively, D is TRBD1 (5 bases). This CDR3 contains 13 residues. CDR1 is SNHLY and CDR2 is FYNNEI in the germline V gene. Trimming took off 7 bases at V and 1 base at J, with 10 bases between the two ends. The CDR3: CASIGTANTEAFF. In DNA form, the CDR3 reads TGTGCCAGCATCGGGACCGCGAACACTGAAGCTTTCTTT.

This clone was seen once. The CDR3 here is CASSFSGGIYNEQFF. In DNA, the CDR3 is TGCGCCAGCAGCTTTAGCGGGGGGATCTACAATGAGCAGTTCTTC. The rearrangement joins TRBV4-1 to TRBJ2-1, with 10 bases aligning to TRBD2. Looked up from germline, CDR1 is MGHRA and CDR2 is YSYEKL. V trimming: 5 bases; J trimming: 3 bases; junction bases outside the gene matches: 4. There are 15 residues in the CDR3.

The chain uses TRBV25-1 and TRBJ2-7; D is unresolved. V was cut by 2 bases and J by 1 base, with 9 bases left in between. The CDR3 runs to 14 residues. In germline, CDR1 is MGHDK, CDR2 SYGVNS. The CDR3 spells CASSELGSSYEQYF. CDR3 DNA: TGTGCCAGCAGTGAACTAGGGTCATCCTACGAGCAGTACTTC.

The table lists this clone with a count of one. The V call is TRBV4-1, the J call TRBJ1-2, with TRBD1 as a possible D gene (5 bases). The germline gives CDR1 MGHRA, CDR2 YSYEKL. This CDR3 is 17 amino acids long. V was cut by 0 bases and J by 6 bases, with 20 bases left in between. Written as DNA, the CDR3 is TGCGCCAGCAGCCAAGATCCGACCTACCCGACAGTTGATGGCTACACCTTC. This codes for CASSQDPTYPTVDGYTF.

Note on this clone: Other DNA sequences in this specimen translate into the identical CDR3. The gene calls are TRBV11-2 and TRBJ2-1; 8 bases line up with TRBD2. Trimming removed 3 bases from V and 0 bases from J; junction bases left unmatched: 1. The CDR3 has 15 residues. Germline-derived CDR1 and CDR2 are SGHAT and FQNNGV. CDR3 loop: CASSLGTSSYNEQFF. The DNA of the CDR3 is TGTGCCAGCAGCTTGGGGACTAGCTCCTACAATGAGCAGTTCTTC.

CDR3 sequence: CASSLAGPTSGKAYEQYF. The CDR3 DNA reads TGCGCCAGCAGCCTCGCCGGCCCGACTAGCGGGAAGGCCTACGAGCAGTACTTC. The chain joins TRBV4-1 to TRBJ2-7; TRBD2 matches 11 bases. V lost 4 bases to trimming and J lost 2 bases; unmatched junction nucleotides: 13. Germline V CDR1 and CDR2: MGHRA, YSYEKL. This CDR3 comprises 18 residues.

The V gene is TRBV9, the J gene TRBJ2-7; D perhaps matches TRBD2 (6 bases). There are 15 residues in the CDR3. Germline V lookup: CDR1 SGDLS, CDR2 YYNGEE. V was shortened by 0 bases and J by 2 bases, with 12 bases between the two germline ends. CDR3 DNA sequence: TGTGCCAGCAGCGTAGAGGGTTCGGGGGCCTACGAGCAGTACTTC. The encoded protein is CASSVEGSGAYEQYF.

The rearrangement links TRBV5-1 to TRBJ1-1; tentative D call: TRBD1 (5 bases). V was trimmed by 4 bases and J by 4 bases, leaving 14 bases between them. Germline V lookup: CDR1 SGHRS, CDR2 YFSETQ. This CDR3 region has 14 residues. The CDR3 loop is CASSTQVGSTEAFF. The CDR3 DNA follows: TGCGCCAGCAGCACACAGGTAGGGAGCACTGAAGCTTTCTTT. Full variable domain (remainder filled in from reference TRBV5-1 and TRBJ1-1): KAGVTQTPRYLIKTRGQQVTLSCSPISGHRSVSWYQQTPGQGLQFLFEYFSETQRNKGNFPGRFSGRQFSNSRSEMNVSTLELGDSALYLCASSTQVGSTEAFFGQGTRLTVV.

The chain employs TRBV4-1 and TRBJ2-1, with TRBD1 matching 8 bases. Losses at the gene ends were 2 bases for V and 6 bases for J; bases not matched to a gene: 6. The CDR3 totals 15 residues. Germline V gene data show CDR1 as MGHRA and CDR2 as YSYEKL. CDR3 nucleotide sequence: TGCGCCAGCAGCCAAATGGCGACAGGGGTCAATGAGCAGTTCTTC. It translates to CASSQMATGVNEQFF.

V is TRBV7-2 and J is TRBJ2-7; 8 nucleotides agree with TRBD1. The germline V gene encodes CDR1 SGHTA and CDR2 FQGNSA. Trimming cost V 5 bases and J 4 bases; bases outside gene matches: 10. The CDR3 spans 15 residues. CDR3 in DNA: TGTGCCAGCAGCCGCCCGGGGACAGGCGTTTACGAGCAGTACTTC. It translates to CASSRPGTGVYEQYF.

V is TRBV29-1 and J is TRBJ2-2; D assignment may be TRBD1 or TRBD2 (6 bases each). The CDR3 runs 15 residues. V was cut by 0 bases and J by 5 bases, with 13 bases left in between. The germline CDR1 and CDR2 sequences are SQVTM and ANQGSEA. CDR3 residues: CSVEDTGAPTGELFF. The CDR3 DNA reads TGCAGCGTTGAAGATACGGGGGCGCCGACCGGGGAGCTGTTTTTT.